The present entry profiles one T cell receptor beta chain with its context. Its antigen is currently not known. Per-base quality was not reported, and no clone a single base away is much larger than it. This sample stems from a study of tumor-infiltrating lymphocytes in primary liver carcinoma (TCRdb year 2017). About the study as a whole: The five patients, three men and two women aged 30 to 69 years, had hepatocellular carcinoma (four) or combined HCC and intrahepatic cholangiocarcinoma (one). Tumors of the five patients were stage T1-T3 N0M0 with maximum diameters of about 4.2 to 10 cm. Each sample produced roughly 3.65 to 7.13 million productive TCRbeta reads, and read depth showed no significant difference between tissue types. The study combined TCRbeta repertoire sequencing, expression microarrays and whole-exome sequencing across five regions of each liver tumor, with adjacent normal tissue and blood. A total of approximately 35 specimens from 5 patients underwent TCRbeta repertoire sequencing, comprising 25 or so tumor regions, 5 adjacent noncancerous liver tissues and 5 peripheral blood samples. The 20 to 25 tumor region samples were profiled with Agilent mRNA microarrays so that TCRbeta repertoire diversity could be related to the local molecular phenotype. Reproducibility between technical replicate repertoires was high, with correlation coefficients above 0.98 and mean shared-clone rates approximately 0.91. Broad study findings and their caveats: Just about 7-25% of top clones turned up in all five regions of a tumor, which suggests spatial heterogeneity among tumor-infiltrating T cells. A significantly larger repertoire fraction was made up by the top 250 clones in tumors than in blood (p = 0.039). Only a few patients were included in the study, and the authors note that the findings should be validated in a larger study. Repertoire overlap was higher between tumor regions (mean about 35%) than tumor-adjacent (around 17%) or tumor-blood (roughly 14%) pairs, consistent with antigen-driven expansion. Because only the TCR beta chain was sequenced and unpaired alpha chains were not captured, true repertoire diversity is likely underestimated. Since the samples were bulk and unsorted, there was no way to compare CD4+ and CD8+ T cell repertoires.

Reading from cysteine to phenylalanine, the CDR3 counts 14 amino acids. CDR3 DNA is the only sequence kept; it has 42 bases, read in frame from the first base. V sheds 0 bases and J sheds 16 bases, leaving 18 bases between their ends. CDR1 and CDR2 were assigned from the germline V gene as SGHAT and FQNNGV. Without any cell sorting, total RNA and DNA were co-extracted from approximately 20-30 mg of bulk tissue using the AllPrep DNA/RNA mini kit. Between late 2015 and 2016, about five patients in China with histopathologically diagnosed primary liver carcinoma had surgical resection. Chronic HBV infection was present in the patients, and the patients were treatment-naive at sampling. Each tumor was sampled at five spatially separated regions: the superior, inferior, left-lateral and right-lateral poles and the tumor centre. More than 80% viable tumor cells were found by histology in every tumor sample. Each fresh piece of tumor and adjacent tissue was cut in two, with one half stored in RNAlater at -80 degrees C and the other half sent for histology.

Starting from around 500 ng total RNA, TCRbeta-specific cDNA was produced by reverse transcription with a constant-region primer and ProtoScript II reverse transcriptase. Three nested multiplex PCR rounds, following a slightly modified ARM-PCR procedure, were used to build the TCRbeta libraries. Each of the first two PCR rounds ran for about 10 cycles using multiplex TRBV1-TRBV30 forward primers together with a Cbeta reverse primer. Sample barcodes and Illumina adapters were attached in a final 25-cycle PCR using Deep VentR polymerase. Amplicons of 200-500 bp were gel-purified with a QIAquick gel extraction kit before sequencing. The TCRbeta amplicons were sequenced with 250-bp paired-end reads on an Illumina HiSeq 2500. Under the source paper's analysis protocol: Quality trimming of reads was performed with Trimmomatic v0.33, and paired reads were merged with FLASH v1.2.11 so that full CDR3 sequences could be recovered. MiGEC v1.2.1b assigned V, D and J germline segments to the rearranged TCRbeta sequences. Clonotype statistics, along with Shannon-Wiener diversity indices, were calculated using VDJtools v1.0.0. Except for diversity analysis, only the 250 most abundant clonotypes of each sample were used in subsequent analyses to reduce sampling bias. Through fastp at Q25 and MiXCR, TCRdb rebuilt clones from the public reads, retaining in-frame beta chains. CDR3 protein sequences are deduplicated, and each keeps its most common genes and DNA. What appears here as the V and J calls and clone size reflects TCRdb's work, not the paper's. Present in this sample are 75,000 to 90,000 distinct CDR3 sequences, about three quarters of which were seen just once. In total, the top ten clones hold 15% to 20% of the sample.

The sequenced sample consisted of liver tumor tissue from sampling region 1. In light of the paper, this sample's cell subset or site label describes: tumor region T1, superior pole. The chain was built from TRBV11-2 and TRBJ1-4, with the D gene not clear enough to name. This clonotype was obtained from a man in his forties with primary liver carcinoma and hepatitis B virus infection. This receptor has the CDR3 CASSLEVGDERPFF. The DNA reads as follows: TGTGCCAGCAGCTTAGAGGTTGGGGATGAAAGACCGTTTTTT.